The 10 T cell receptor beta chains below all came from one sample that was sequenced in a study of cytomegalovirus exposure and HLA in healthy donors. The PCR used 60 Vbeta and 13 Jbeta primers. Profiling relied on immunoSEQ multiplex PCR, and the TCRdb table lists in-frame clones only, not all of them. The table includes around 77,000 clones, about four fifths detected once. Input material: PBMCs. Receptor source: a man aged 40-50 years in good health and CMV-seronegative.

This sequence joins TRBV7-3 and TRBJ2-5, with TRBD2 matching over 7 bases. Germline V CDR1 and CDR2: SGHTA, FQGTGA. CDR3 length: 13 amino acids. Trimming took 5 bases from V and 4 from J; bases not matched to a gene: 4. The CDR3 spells CASSGGEGETQYF. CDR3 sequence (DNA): TGTGCCAGCAGCGGGGGGGAGGGAGAGACCCAGTACTTC.

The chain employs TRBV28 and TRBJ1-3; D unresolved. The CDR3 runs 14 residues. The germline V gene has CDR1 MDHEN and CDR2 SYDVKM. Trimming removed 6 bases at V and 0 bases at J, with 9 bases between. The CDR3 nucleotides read TGTGCCAGCAGACGAGGCAGCTCTGGAAACACCATATATTTT. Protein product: CASRRGSSGNTIYF.

The CDR3 coding sequence is TGCGCCAGCAGCCGGGGGGACCTGAACACTGAAGCTTTCTTT. This gives the protein CASSRGDLNTEAFF. J is TRBJ1-1 and V is TRBV5-1; a weak D match, TRBD1 (5 bases). CDR1 SGHRS and CDR2 YFSETQ come from the germline V gene. The CDR3 sequence is 14 residues long. V was clipped by 4 bases and J by 0 bases, with 10 bases between them.

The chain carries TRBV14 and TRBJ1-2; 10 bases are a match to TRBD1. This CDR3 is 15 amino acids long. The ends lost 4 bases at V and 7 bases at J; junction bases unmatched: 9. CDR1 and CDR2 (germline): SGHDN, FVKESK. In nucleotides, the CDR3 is TGTGCCAGCAGCCGACCCGGGACAGGGGTGGCTGGCTACACCTTC. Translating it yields CASSRPGTGVAGYTF.

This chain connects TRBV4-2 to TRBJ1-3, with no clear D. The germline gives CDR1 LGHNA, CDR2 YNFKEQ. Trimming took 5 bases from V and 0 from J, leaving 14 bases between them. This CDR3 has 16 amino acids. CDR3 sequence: CASSRRAGDSGNTIYF. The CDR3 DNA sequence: TGTGCCAGCAGCAGGCGGGCCGGCGACTCTGGAAACACCATATATTTT.

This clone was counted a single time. CDR3 sequence reads: CASSLDQGGHTQYF. The DNA of the CDR3 is TGCGCCAGCAGCTTGGATCAGGGTGGACATACGCAGTATTTT. V usage is TRBV5-1 and J usage is TRBJ2-3, with D tentatively TRBD1 (5 bases). V lost 0 bases, J lost 7 bases, and 12 bases lay in between. This CDR3 spans 14 amino acids. Per the germline V gene, CDR1 is SGHRS and CDR2 is YFSETQ.

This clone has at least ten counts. The CDR3 sequence: CASRQGKLTDTQYF. For the CDR3, the DNA is TGCGCCAGCAGGCAGGGAAAACTCACAGATACGCAGTATTTT. The genes are TRBV10-2 and TRBJ2-3; the D gene is possibly TRBD1 (5 bases). CDR1 and CDR2 (germline): WSHSY, SAAADI. This CDR3 has 14 residues. The V end was cut by 6 bases, the J end by 2 bases, with 12 bases between.

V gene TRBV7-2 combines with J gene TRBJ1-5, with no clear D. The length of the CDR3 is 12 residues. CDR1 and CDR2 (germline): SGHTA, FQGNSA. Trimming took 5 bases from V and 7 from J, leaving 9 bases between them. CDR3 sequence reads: CASSRAGQPQHF. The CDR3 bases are TGTGCCAGCAGCCGAGCAGGCCAGCCCCAGCATTTT.

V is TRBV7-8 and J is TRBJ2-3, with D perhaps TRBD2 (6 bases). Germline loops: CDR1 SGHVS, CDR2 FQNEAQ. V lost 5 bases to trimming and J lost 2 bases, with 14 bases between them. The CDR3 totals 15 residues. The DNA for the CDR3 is TGTGCCAGCAGCCCATCTAGCGAGTACACAGATACGCAGTATTTT. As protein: CASSPSSEYTDTQYF.

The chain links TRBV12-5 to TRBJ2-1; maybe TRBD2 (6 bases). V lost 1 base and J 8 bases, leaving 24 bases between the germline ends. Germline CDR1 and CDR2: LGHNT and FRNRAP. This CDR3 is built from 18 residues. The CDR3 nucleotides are TGTGCTAGTGGTTTGGCACGGCTCGGTCATGACGGGGGACATGAGCAGTTCTTC. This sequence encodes CASGLARLGHDGGHEQFF.